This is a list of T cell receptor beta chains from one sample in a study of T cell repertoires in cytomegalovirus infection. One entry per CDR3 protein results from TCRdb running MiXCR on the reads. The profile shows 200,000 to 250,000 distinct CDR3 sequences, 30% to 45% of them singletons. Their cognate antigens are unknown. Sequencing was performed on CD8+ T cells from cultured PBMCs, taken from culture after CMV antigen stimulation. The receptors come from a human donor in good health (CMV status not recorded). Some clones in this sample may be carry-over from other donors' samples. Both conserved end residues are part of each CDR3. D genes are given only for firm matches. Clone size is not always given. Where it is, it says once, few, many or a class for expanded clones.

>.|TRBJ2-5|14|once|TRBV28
CASSVSGGPETQYF
TGTGCCAGCTCCGTCTCAGGGGGGCCAGAGACCCAGTACTTC
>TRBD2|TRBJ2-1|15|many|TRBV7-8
CASSLGLAGVYEQFF
TGTGCCAGCAGCTTAGGACTAGCGGGAGTATATGAGCAGTTCTTC
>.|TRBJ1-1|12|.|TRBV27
CASGPGRTEAFF
TGTGCCAGCGGGCCGGGGAGGACTGAAGCTTTCTTT
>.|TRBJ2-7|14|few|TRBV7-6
CASSSRGKAGEQYF
TGTGCCAGCAGCTCCCGGGGCAAAGCTGGGGAGCAGTACTTC
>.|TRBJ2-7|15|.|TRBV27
CASSLWAGLPGEQYF
TGTGCCAGCAGTTTATGGGCGGGACTCCCAGGCGAGCAGTACTTC
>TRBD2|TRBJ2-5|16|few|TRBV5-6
CASSFSGTSNQETQYF
TGTGCCAGCAGCTTCTCCGGGACTAGCAACCAAGAGACCCAGTACTTC
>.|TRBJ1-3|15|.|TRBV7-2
CASSSTSGLGNTIYF
TGTGCCAGCAGCTCAACAAGTGGGCTAGGAAACACCATATATTTT
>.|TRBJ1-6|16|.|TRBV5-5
CASSLDVRRSASPLHF
TGTGCCAGCAGCTTAGACGTAAGGCGTAGTGCGTCACCCCTCCACTTT
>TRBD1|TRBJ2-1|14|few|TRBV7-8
CASSFTGGGNEQFF
TGTGCCAGCAGCTTCACAGGGGGCGGGAATGAGCAGTTCTTC
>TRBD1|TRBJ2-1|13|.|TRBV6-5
CASSLDRGGEQFF
TGTGCCAGCAGTTTGGACAGGGGTGGTGAGCAGTTCTTC
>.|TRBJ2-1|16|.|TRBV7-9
CASSLIVVSSYNETFF
TGTGCAAGCAGCTTAATTGTAGTGAGCTCCTACAATGAGACGTTCTTC
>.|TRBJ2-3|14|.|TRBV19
CASSQPSSTDTQYF
TGTGCCAGTAGTCAGCCCTCTAGCACAGATACGCAGTATTTT
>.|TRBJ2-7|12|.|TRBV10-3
CALSGDSYEQYF
TGTGCGCTATCGGGGGATTCCTACGAGCAGTACTTC
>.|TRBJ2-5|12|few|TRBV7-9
CASSLDLETQYF
TGTGCCAGCAGCTTAGATTTGGAGACCCAGTACTTC
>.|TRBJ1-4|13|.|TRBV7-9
CASSSDRNEKLFF
TGTGCCAGCAGCTCGGACAGAAATGAAAAACTGTTTTTT
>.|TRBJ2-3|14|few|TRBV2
CASSGARLTDTQYF
TGTGCCAGCAGTGGGGCTCGCCTTACAGATACGCAGTATTTT
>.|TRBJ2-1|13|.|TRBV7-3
CASRNGPSSEQFF
TGTGCCAGCAGAAACGGCCCCTCGTCCGAGCAGTTCTTC
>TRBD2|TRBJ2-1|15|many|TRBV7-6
CASSSKLAGVYEQFF
TGTGCCAGCAGCTCCAAACTAGCGGGAGTGTATGAGCAGTTCTTC
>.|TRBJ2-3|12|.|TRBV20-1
CSAVIAADTQYF
TGCAGTGCTGTAATAGCGGCAGATACGCAGTATTTT
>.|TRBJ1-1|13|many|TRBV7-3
CASSLKVNTEAFF
TGTGCCAGCAGCTTAAAGGTGAACACTGAAGCTTTCTTT
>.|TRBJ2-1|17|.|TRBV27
CASSLFWEQGIKNEQFF
TGTGCCAGCAGTTTATTTTGGGAGCAGGGAATTAAGAATGAGCAGTTCTTC
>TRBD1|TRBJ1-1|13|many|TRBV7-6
CASSLTGGQEAFF
TGTGCCAGCAGCCTAACTGGGGGACAGGAAGCTTTCTTT
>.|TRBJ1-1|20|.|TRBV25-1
CASSEFARRIVDFMNTEAFF
TGTGCCAGCAGTGAATTCGCCAGGAGAATTGTAGATTTCATGAACACTGAAGCTTTCTTT
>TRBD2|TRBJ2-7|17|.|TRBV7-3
CASSFLTSGSITFEQYF
TGTGCCAGCAGCTTCCTGACTAGCGGGAGCATCACGTTCGAGCAGTACTTC
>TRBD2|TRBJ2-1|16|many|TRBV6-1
CASSGLTSGGWDEQFF
TGTGCCAGCAGTGGTCTTACTAGCGGGGGATGGGATGAGCAGTTCTTC
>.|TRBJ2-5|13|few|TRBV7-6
CASKEGYQETQYF
TGTGCCAGCAAGGAGGGGTACCAAGAGACCCAGTACTTC
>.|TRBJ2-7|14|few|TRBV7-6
CASSFGTESYEQYF
TGTGCCAGCAGCTTTGGGACGGAGTCCTACGAGCAGTACTTC
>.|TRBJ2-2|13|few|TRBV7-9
CASSLSENGELFF
TGTGCCAGCAGCTTAAGCGAGAACGGGGAGCTGTTTTTT
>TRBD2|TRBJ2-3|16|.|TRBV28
CASKSLREGGTDTQYF
TGTGCCAGCAAGTCCTTACGGGAGGGAGGCACAGATACGCAGTATTTT
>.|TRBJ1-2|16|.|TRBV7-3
CASSQRARQARTGYTF
TGTGCCAGCAGCCAAAGGGCCCGACAGGCCCGGACTGGCTACACCTTC
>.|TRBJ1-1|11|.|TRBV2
CAIILNTEAFF
TGTGCCATCATACTGAACACTGAAGCTTTCTTT
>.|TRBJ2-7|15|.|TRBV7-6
CASSLPPGHNTEQYF
TGTGCCAGCAGCTTACCTCCGGGACACAACACGGAGCAGTACTTC
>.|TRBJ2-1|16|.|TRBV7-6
CASSFQGQGSRDEQFF
TGTGCCAGCAGCTTTCAGGGCCAGGGGAGTCGGGATGAGCAGTTCTTC